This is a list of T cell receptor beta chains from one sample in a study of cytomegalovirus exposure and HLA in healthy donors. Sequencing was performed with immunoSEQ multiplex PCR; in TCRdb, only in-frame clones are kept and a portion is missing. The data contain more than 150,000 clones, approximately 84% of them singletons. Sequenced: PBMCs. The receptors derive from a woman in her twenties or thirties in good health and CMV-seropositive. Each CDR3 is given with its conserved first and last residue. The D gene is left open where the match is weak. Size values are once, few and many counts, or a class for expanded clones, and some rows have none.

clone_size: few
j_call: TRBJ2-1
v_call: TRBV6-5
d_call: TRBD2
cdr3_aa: CASGFDLAGTNEQFF
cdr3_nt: TGTGCCAGCGGGTTTGACCTAGCGGGAACCAATGAGCAGTTCTTC

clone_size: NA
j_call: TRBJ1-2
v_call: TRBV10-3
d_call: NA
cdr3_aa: CAISDLQGYYGYTF
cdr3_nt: TGTGCCATCAGTGATCTCCAGGGATACTATGGCTACACCTTC

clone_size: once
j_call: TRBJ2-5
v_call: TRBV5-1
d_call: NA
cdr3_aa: CASSLAGGGRLPETQYF
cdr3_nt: TGCGCCAGCAGCTTGGCCGGAGGCGGGCGGCTCCCAGAGACCCAGTACTTC

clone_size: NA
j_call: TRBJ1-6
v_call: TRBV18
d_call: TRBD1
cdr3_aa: CASRPGQYNSPLHF
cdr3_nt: TGTGCCAGCCGACCGGGACAGTATAATTCACCCCTCCACTTT

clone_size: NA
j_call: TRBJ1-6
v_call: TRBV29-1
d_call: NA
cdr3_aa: CSVDRGWFNSPLHF
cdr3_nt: TGCAGCGTTGACAGGGGATGGTTTAACTCACCCCTCCACTTT

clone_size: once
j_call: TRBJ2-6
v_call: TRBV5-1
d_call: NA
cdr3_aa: CASSGRTAGANVLTF
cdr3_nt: TGCGCCAGCAGCGGAAGGACAGCTGGGGCCAACGTCCTGACTTTC

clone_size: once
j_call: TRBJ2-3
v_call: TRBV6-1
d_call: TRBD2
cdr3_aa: CASRREFGSTDTQYF
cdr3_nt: TGTGCCAGCAGGCGGGAGTTCGGGAGCACAGATACGCAGTATTTT

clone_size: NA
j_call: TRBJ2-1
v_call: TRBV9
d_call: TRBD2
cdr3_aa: CASSKSSGPYNEQFF
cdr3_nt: TGTGCCAGCAGCAAATCTAGCGGGCCTTACAATGAGCAGTTCTTC

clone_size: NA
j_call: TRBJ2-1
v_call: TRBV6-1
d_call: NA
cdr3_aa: CASIRNNEQFF
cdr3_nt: TGTGCCAGTATCAGGAACAATGAGCAGTTCTTC

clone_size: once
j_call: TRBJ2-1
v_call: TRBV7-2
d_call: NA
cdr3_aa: CASSLASTKTYNEQFF
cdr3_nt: TGTGCCAGCAGCTTAGCCTCAACTAAGACCTACAATGAGCAGTTCTTC

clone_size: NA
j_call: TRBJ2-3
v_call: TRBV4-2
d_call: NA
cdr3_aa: CASSLQDTQYF
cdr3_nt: TGTGCCAGCAGCCTCCAAGATACGCAGTATTTT

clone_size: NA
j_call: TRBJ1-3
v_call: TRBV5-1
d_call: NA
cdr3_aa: CASSSDISGNTIYF
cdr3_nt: TGCGCCAGCAGCTCGGACATCTCTGGAAACACCATATATTTT

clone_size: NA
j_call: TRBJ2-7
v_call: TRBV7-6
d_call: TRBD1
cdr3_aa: CASSPRTGSYEQYF
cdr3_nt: TGTGCCAGCAGCCCTAGGACAGGTTCCTACGAGCAGTACTTC

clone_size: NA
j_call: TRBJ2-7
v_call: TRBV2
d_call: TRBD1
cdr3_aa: CAIPTGMGEQYF
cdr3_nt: TGTGCCATCCCGACAGGGATGGGCGAGCAGTACTTC

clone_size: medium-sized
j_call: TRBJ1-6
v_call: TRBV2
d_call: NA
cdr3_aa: CASSEPYSGNNSPLHF
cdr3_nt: TGTGCCAGCAGTGAACCCTACTCAGGGAACAATTCACCCCTCCACTTT

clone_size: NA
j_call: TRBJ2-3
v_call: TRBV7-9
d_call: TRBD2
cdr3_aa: CASSTLAGGGTDTQYF
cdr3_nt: TGTGCCAGCAGCACACTAGCGGGAGGGGGCACAGATACGCAGTATTTT

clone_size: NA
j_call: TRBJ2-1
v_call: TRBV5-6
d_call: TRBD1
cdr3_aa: CASSLALDRVVYNEQFF
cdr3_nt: TGTGCCAGCAGCTTGGCCCTAGACAGGGTCGTCTACAATGAGCAGTTCTTC

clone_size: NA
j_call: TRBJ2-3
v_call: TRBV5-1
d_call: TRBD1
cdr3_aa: CATSIGDITGGASRRHTQYF
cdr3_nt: TGCGCCACCTCGATAGGGGACATTACAGGGGGCGCTTCGAGAAGACATACGCAGTATTTT

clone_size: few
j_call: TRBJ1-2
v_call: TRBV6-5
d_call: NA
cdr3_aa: CASGRGDYGYTF
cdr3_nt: TGTGCCAGCGGCAGGGGAGACTATGGCTACACCTTC

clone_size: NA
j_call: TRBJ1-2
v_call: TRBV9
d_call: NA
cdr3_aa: CASGGQIYGYTF
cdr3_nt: TGTGCCAGCGGAGGACAGATCTATGGCTACACCTTC

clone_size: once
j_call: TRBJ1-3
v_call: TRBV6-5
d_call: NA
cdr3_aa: CASSFQTGNTIYF
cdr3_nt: TGTGCCAGCAGTTTCCAAACTGGAAACACCATATATTTT

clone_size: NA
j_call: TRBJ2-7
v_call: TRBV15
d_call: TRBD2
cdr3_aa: CATSRDGGGGDEQYF
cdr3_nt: TGTGCCACCAGCAGAGATGGGGGGGGTGGGGACGAGCAGTACTTC

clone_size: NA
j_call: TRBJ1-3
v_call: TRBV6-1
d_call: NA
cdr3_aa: CASSPLSGNTIYF
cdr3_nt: TGTGCCAGCAGCCCACTCTCTGGAAACACCATATATTTT

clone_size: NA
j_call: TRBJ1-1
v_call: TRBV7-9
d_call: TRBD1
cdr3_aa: CASSPTGEWTEAFF
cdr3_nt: TGTGCCAGCAGCCCGACAGGGGAATGGACTGAAGCTTTCTTT

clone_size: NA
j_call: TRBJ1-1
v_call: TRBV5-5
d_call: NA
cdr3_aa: CASSLDSVYTEAFF
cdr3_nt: TGTGCCAGCAGCCTGGACTCGGTCTACACTGAAGCTTTCTTT

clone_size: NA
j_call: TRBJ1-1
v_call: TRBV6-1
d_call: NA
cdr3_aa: CASSYRDLGTEAFF
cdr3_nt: TGTGCCAGCAGCTACAGGGATCTTGGCACTGAAGCTTTCTTT

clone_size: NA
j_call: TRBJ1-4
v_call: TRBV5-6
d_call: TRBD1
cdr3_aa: CASRRDRDATNEKLFF
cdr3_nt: TGTGCCAGCAGGAGGGACAGGGATGCAACTAATGAAAAACTGTTTTTT

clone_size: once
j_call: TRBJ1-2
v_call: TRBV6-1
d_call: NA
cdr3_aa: CASSELTVGHYGYTF
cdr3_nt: TGTGCCAGCAGTGAACTGACAGTAGGACACTATGGCTACACCTTC

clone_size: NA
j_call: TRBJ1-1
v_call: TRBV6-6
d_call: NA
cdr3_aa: CASSFGGNTEAFF
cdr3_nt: TGTGCCAGCAGTTTTGGCGGGAACACTGAAGCTTTCTTT

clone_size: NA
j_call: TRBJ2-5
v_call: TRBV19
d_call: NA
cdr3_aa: CASSIKGHPGETQYF
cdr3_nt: TGTGCCAGTAGTATAAAGGGACACCCCGGGGAGACCCAGTACTTC

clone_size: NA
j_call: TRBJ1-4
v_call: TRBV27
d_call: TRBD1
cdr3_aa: CASSSGGVDEKLFF
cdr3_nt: TGTGCCAGCAGTTCAGGGGGCGTCGACGAAAAACTGTTTTTT

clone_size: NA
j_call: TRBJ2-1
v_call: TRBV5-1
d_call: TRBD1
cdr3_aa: CASSFLTGRNYNEQFF
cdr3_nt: TGCGCCAGCAGCTTTTTGACAGGGAGAAATTACAATGAGCAGTTCTTC

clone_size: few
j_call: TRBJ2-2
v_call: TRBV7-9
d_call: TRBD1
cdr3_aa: CASSSIRDRSNTGELFF
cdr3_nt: TGTGCCAGCAGCTCTATCCGGGACAGGAGTAACACCGGGGAGCTGTTTTTT

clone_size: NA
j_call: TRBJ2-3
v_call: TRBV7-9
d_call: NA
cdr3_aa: CASIGGEADTQYF
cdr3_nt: TGTGCCAGCATTGGGGGCGAGGCGGATACGCAGTATTTT

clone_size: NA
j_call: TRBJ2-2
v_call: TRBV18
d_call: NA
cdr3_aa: CASSPGQTRRELFF
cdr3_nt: TGTGCCAGCTCACCTGGACAGACCCGCCGGGAGCTGTTTTTT

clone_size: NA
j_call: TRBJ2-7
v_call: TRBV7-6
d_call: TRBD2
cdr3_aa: CASGGGFYEQYF
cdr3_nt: TGTGCCAGCGGCGGGGGGTTCTACGAGCAGTACTTC

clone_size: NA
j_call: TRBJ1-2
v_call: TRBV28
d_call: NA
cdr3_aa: CASSPSGSSWYGYTF
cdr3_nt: TGTGCCAGCTCCCCGTCGGGATCCTCTTGGTATGGCTACACCTTC

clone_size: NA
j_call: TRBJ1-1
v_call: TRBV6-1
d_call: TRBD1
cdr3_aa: CASSVGTGGFGAFF
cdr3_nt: TGTGCCAGTAGTGTCGGGACAGGGGGTTTTGGAGCTTTCTTT

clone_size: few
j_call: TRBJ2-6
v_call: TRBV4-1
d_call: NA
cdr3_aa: CASSQLPGQGRSGANVLTF
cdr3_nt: TGCGCCAGCAGCCAACTACCGGGACAAGGTCGCTCTGGGGCCAACGTCCTGACTTTC

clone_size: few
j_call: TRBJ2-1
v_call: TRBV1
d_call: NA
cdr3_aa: CTSSSGTSHNEQFF
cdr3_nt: TGCACCAGCAGCTCCGGGACTAGTCACAATGAGCAGTTCTTC

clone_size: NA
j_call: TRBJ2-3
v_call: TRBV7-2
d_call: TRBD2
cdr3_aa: CASSLRLSSGGKTDTQYF
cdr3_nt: TGTGCCAGCAGCTTAAGGCTCTCTAGCGGGGGAAAAACAGATACGCAGTATTTT

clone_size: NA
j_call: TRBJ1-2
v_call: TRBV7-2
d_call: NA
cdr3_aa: CASSLGILEGLYGYTF
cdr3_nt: TGTGCCAGCAGCTTAGGTATCCTAGAAGGACTCTATGGCTACACCTTC

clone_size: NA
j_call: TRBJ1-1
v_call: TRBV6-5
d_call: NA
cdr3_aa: CASSPSSGMNTEAFF
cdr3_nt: TGTGCCAGCAGTCCAAGCTCGGGGATGAACACTGAAGCTTTCTTT

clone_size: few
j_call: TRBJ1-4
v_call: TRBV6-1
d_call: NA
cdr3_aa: CASSVGRNEKLFF
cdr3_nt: TGTGCCAGCAGTGTTGGGAGGAATGAAAAACTGTTTTTT

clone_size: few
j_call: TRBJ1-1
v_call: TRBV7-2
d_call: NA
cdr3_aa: CASSPTRNTEAFF
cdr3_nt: TGCGCCAGCAGCCCAACGAGGAACACTGAAGCTTTCTTT

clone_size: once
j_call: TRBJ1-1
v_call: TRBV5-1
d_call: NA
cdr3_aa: CASSLVSGNTEASF
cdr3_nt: TGCGCCAGCAGCTTGGTCTCGGGGAACACTGAAGCTTCCTTT

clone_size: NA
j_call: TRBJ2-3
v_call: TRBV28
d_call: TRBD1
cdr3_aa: CASSTSGTGDTDTQYF
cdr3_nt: TGTGCCAGCAGTACGTCCGGGACAGGGGACACAGATACGCAGTATTTT

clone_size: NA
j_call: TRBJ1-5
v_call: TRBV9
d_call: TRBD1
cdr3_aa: CASSRQGSQPQHF
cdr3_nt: TGTGCCAGCAGCCGACAGGGGAGCCAGCCCCAGCATTTT

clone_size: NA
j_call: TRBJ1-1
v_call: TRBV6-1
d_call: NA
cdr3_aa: CASSEGGTMNTEAFF
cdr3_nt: TGTGCCAGCAGTGAGGGGGGGACGATGAACACTGAAGCTTTCTTT

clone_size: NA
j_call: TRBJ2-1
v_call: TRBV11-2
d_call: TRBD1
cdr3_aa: CASSSRTGVIDEQFF
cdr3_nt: TGTGCCAGCAGCTCACGGACAGGGGTCATCGATGAGCAGTTCTTC

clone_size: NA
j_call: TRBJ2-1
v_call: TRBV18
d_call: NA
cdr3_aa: CASSPIAGDEQFF
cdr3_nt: TGTGCCAGCTCACCAATTGCAGGGGATGAGCAGTTCTTC

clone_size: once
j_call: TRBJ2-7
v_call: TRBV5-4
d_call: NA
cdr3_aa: CASSLRETSYEQYF
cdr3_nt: TGTGCCAGCAGCTTACGGGAGACCTCCTACGAGCAGTACTTC

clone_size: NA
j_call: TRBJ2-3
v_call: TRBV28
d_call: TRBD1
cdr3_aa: CASSLPAGGIDTQYF
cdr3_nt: TGTGCCAGCAGTTTGCCCGCAGGGGGCATAGATACGCAGTATTTT

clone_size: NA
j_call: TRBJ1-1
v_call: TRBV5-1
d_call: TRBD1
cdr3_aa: CASSTGGLNTEAFF
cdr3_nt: TGCGCCAGCAGCACAGGGGGCCTGAACACTGAAGCTTTCTTT

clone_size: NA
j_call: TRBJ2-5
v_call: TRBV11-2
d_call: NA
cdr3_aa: CASSNSQETQYF
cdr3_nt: TGTGCCAGCAGCAACAGCCAAGAGACCCAGTACTTC